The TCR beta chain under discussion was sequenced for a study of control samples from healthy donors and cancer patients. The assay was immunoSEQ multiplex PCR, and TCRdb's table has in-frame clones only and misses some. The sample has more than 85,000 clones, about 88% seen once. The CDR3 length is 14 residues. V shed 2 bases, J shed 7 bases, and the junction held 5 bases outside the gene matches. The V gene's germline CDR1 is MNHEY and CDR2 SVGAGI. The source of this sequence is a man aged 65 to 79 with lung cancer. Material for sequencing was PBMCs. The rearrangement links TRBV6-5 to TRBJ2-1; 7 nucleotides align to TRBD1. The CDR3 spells CASSYLTGLNEQFF. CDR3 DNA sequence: TGTGCCAGCAGTTACCTGACAGGGTTAAATGAGCAGTTCTTC.